This TCR beta chain emerged from a study of cytomegalovirus exposure and HLA in healthy donors. Findings and limits, study-wide: Cytomegalovirus-associated status was assigned to about 170 TCR beta chains. A few of the chains that were CMV-associated were confirmed in vitro to be specific for CMV antigens.

Germline V gives CDR1 SGDLS, CDR2 YYNGEE. Trimming stripped 0 bases from V and 0 bases from J, with 9 bases between. This CDR3 has 15 amino acids. This clone was observed once. Its antigen is not identified. Vbeta (60) and Jbeta (13) primers were used in the PCR. Sequenced by immunoSEQ multiplex PCR; TCRdb stores in-frame clones only, minus some. The sample contains 100,000 to 120,000 clones, around 73% of which appear only once. This TCR was sampled from a man aged 30 to 45 in good health and CMV-seronegative. The sample was PBMCs. This chain links TRBV9 with TRBJ1-1; tentatively, D is TRBD1 (5 bases). The CDR3 DNA reads TGTGCCAGCAGCGTAGATGGCAGGGTGAACACTGAAGCTTTCTTT. It codes for CASSVDGRVNTEAFF. Supplemented by reference TRBV9 and TRBJ1-1, the full variable domain reads DSGVTQTPKHLITATGQRVTLRCSPRSGDLSVYWYQQSLDQGLQFLIQYYNGEERAKGNILERFSAQQFPDLHSELNLSSLELGDSALYFCASSVDGRVNTEAFFGQGTRLTVV.